The sequence of this T cell receptor beta chain was determined in a study of T cell repertoires in cytomegalovirus infection. For the study at large: HLA-C-restricted CMV epitopes, recently identified, and well-studied HLA-B-restricted ones were used by the study. Public TCR beta signatures indicated both CMV infection and matching HLA type. Overall study results and limits: Within the response measured ex vivo, HLA-C-restricted CMV-specific TCR beta clonotypes were dominant. Summed public TCR beta family frequency identified CMV carriers bearing the relevant HLA.

TCRdb fed the reads into MiXCR, producing one record per CDR3 protein. The sample comprises approximately 500,000 distinct CDR3 sequences, roughly a third of which are singletons, and 15% to 20% rests with the top ten. This clonotype was seen only a few times. The antigen remains undetermined. Trimming removed 3 bases from V and 10 bases from J; junction bases left unmatched: 7. Germline CDR1 and CDR2: SGHTA and FQGNSA. The CDR3 is made up of 14 amino acids. Sequenced material: cultured PBMCs, taken from culture after CMV antigen stimulation. The source is a human donor in good health (CMV status not recorded). Some clones in this sample may be carry-over from other donors' samples. The chain links TRBV7-2 to TRBJ2-1; 9 bases fit TRBD2. For the CDR3, the DNA is TGTGCCAGCAGCTTCGGTGGGCTAGCGGGAGAGCAGTTCTTC. Its protein product is CASSFGGLAGEQFF.